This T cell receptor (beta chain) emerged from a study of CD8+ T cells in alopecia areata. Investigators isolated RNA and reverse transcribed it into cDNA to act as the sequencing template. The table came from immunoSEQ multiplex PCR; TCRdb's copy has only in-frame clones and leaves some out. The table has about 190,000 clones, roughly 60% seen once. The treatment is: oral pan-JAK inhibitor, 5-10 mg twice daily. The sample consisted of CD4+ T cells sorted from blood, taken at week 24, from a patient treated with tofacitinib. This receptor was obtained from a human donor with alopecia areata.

The CDR3 coding sequence is TGTGCCAGCAGAAGGGCTAGCGGGGGCAATGAGCAGTTCTTC. It codes for CASRRASGGNEQFF. The chain couples TRBV14 to TRBJ2-1; the match to TRBD2 covers 10 bases. This CDR3 contains 14 residues. V lost 6 bases, J lost 6 bases, and 5 bases stayed unmatched. CDR1 and CDR2 (germline): SGHDN, FVKESK.